What follows describes a single T cell receptor beta chain. Its antigen remains unknown. Germline CDR1 reads SGDLS; CDR2 reads YYNGEE. This CDR3 comprises 16 residues. V was clipped by 1 base and J by 1 base, with 12 bases between them. This sample was taken from a study of OX40 agonist ivuxolimab in advanced cancers. Study context: It was ivuxolimab, an agonistic anti-OX40 (CD134) antibody, that patients were treated with. Those treated in dose escalation had hepatocellular carcinoma, melanoma, renal cell cancer or head and neck cancer.

TCRdb's table, derived via immunoSEQ multiplex PCR, lists solely in-frame clones and lacks some. The sample contains 30,000 to 40,000 clones, more than 65% of which appear only once. Study-wide results and caveats: Partial responders dosed at 0.1-3.0 mg/kg displayed clonal expansion ranking among the lowest.

The clonotype was recovered from an adult with an advanced solid tumor such as melanoma, head and neck, liver or kidney cancer. This chain connects TRBV9 to TRBJ1-3; no reliable D call. The starting material was CD4+ or CD8+ T cells sorted from blood, obtained in a trial of the OX40 agonist ivuxolimab. The CDR3 DNA sequence: TGTGCCAGCAGCGTAACTTGGGGTGAATCTGGAAACACCATATATTTT. Its translation: CASSVTWGESGNTIYF.